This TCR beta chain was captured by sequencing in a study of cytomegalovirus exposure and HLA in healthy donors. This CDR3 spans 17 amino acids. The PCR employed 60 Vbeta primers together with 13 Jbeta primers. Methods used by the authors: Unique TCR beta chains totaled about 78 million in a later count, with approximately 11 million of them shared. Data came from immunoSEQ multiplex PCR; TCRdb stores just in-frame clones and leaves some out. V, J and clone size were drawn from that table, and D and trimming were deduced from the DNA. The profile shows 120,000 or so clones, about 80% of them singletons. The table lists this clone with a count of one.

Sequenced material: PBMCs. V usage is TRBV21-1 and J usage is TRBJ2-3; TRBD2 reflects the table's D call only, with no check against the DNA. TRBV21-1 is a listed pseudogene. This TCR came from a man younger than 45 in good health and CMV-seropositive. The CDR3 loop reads CASSQTSGGQCTDTQYF. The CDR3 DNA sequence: TGTGCCAGCAGCCAAACTAGCGGGGGGCAATGCACAGATACGCAGTATTTT.